Reported below is one T cell receptor (beta chain). What it recognizes is unknown. A read error may account for a junction end that differs from germline. Thyroid surgery took place with no prior treatment in any patient. The CDR3 loop spans 16 amino acids. Germline V gene data show CDR1 as SGHVS and CDR2 as FQNEAQ. The data were obtained in a study of metastatic and nonmetastatic thyroid tumors. Study findings and constraints: In both blood and tumor samples, TCR beta diversity was reported significantly higher for malignant than benign nodules.

TCRdb used MiXCR to call clones anew from the PCR reads. The sample lists tens of thousands of clones; approximately 30% were seen once. Sequencing was done on a sample of blood. The gene calls are TRBV7-8 and TRBJ1-1; D unresolved. The TCR sequence derives from a female donor with papillary thyroid cancer or a benign thyroid nodule (not recorded which). Some clones in this sample may be carry-over from other donors' samples. The chain's CDR3 is CASSLQQASSRSEAFF. CDR3 DNA sequence: TGTGCTAGCAGCTTACAGCAGGCTAGTTCGCGTTCTGAAGCTTTCTTT.